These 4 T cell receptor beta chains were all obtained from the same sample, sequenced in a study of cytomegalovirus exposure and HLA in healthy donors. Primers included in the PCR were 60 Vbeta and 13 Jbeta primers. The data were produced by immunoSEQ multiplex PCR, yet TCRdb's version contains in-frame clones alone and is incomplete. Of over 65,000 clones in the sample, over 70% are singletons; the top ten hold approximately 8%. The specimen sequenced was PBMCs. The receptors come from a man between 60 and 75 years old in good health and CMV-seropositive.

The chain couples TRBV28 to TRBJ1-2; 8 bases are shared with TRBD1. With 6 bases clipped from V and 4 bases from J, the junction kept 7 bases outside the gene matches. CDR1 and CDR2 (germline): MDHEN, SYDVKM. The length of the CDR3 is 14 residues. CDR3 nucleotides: TGTGCCAGCAGCAGGACAGGGAACATCTATGGCTACACCTTC. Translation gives CASSRTGNIYGYTF.

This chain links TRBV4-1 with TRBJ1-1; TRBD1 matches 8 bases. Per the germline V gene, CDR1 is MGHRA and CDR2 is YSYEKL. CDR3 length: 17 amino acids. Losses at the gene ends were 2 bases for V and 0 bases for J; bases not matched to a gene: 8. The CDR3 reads CASSQSNRGTMNTEAFF. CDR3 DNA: TGCGCCAGCAGCCAATCAAACAGGGGGACCATGAACACTGAAGCTTTCTTT.

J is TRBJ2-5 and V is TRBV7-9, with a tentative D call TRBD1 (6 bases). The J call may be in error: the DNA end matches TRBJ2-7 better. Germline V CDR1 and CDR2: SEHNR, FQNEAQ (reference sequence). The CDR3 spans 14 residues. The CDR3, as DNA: TGTGCCAGCAGCTCGTGGACAGCCCCTTACGAGCAGTACTTC. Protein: CASSSWTAPYEQYF.

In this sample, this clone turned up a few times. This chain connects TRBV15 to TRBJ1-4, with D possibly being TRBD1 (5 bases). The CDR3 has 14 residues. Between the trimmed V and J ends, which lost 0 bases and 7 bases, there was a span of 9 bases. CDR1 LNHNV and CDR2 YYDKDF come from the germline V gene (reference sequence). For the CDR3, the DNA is TGTGCCACCAGCAGAGAGCCGGGGGTTGAAAAACTGTTTTTT. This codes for CATSREPGVEKLFF.